Following are 7 T cell receptor beta chains from one sample sequenced in a study of T cell clonality in common variable immunodeficiency. Regarding the study as a whole: Common variable immunodeficiency TCR beta sequences reportedly had fewer deletions and N-nucleotide insertions.

Produced via immunoSEQ multiplex PCR; TCRdb's table is partial and in-frame only. The sample is made up of tens of thousands of clones, none counted only once. Their recognized antigens are unknown. What was sequenced was peripheral blood mononuclear cells. Receptor source: a human donor with common variable immunodeficiency.

This clone was detected only a few times. Germline and junction disagree at one end, which may indicate a read error. The CDR3 end falls 3 residues outside the read, so it is completed with the germline J gene. The V call is TRBV2, the J call TRBJ1-4; D is ambiguous. Germline CDR1 and CDR2: SNHLY and FYNNEI. The CDR3 length is 15 residues. The sequenced CDR3 bases are TGTGCCAGCAGTGGGAGGGCCGCAACTGATGAAAAA. This translates into CASSGRAATDEK. The whole CDR3 protein is CASSGRAATDEKLFF.

This clone appeared a few times. The sequence runs out 3 residues before the end of the CDR3; the remainder is reconstructed from the germline J gene. This chain links TRBV5-3 with TRBJ1-1; 8 bases match TRBD1. TRBV5-3 is an ORF; its function is uncertain. This CDR3 comprises 15 residues. V lost 4 bases, J lost 3 bases, and 8 bases stayed unmatched. The CDR3 bases that were read are TGTGCCAGAAGCCCGCCGACAGGGGAGGACACTGAA. It translates to CARSPPTGEDTE. The whole CDR3 sequence reads CARSPPTGEDTEAFF.

About this clone: The CDR3 extends 3 residues past the end of the read, so its final part is completed from the germline J gene. The V gene is TRBV7-3, the J gene TRBJ1-1; D might be TRBD1 (5 bases). This CDR3 comprises 14 residues. The V and J ends lost 3 bases and 3 bases respectively, with 11 bases between them. Germline lookup yields CDR1 SGHTA and CDR2 FQGTGA. CDR3 in amino acids: CASSFQGWDTEAFF. The sequenced CDR3 bases are TGTGCCAGCAGCTTCCAGGGATGGGACACTGAA. Supplemented by reference TRBV7-3 and TRBJ1-1, the full variable domain reads GAGVSQTPSNKVTEKGKYVELRCDPISGHTALYWYRQSLGQGPEFLIYFQGTGAADDSGLPNDRFFAVRPEGSVSTLKIQRTERGDSAVYLCASSFQGWDTEAFFGQGTRLTVV.

Points on this clone: The sequenced fragment ends 3 residues before the CDR3 boundary, so the rest is inferred from the germline J gene. The genes are TRBV2 and TRBJ2-1; 16 bases line up with TRBD2. V was clipped by 6 bases and J by 9 bases; unmatched bases: 8. Germline CDR1 and CDR2: SNHLY and FYNNEI. CDR3 length equals 16 residues. CDR3 DNA, as far as it was read: TGTGCCAGCAGCACCGGGACTAGCGGGAGGGCCGGTGAG. This gives the protein CASSTGTSGRAGE. The CDR3 in its entirety is CASSTGTSGRAGEQFF.

As to this clone: The CDR3 end is not reached by the read, which stops 3 residues before it; the germline J gene fills it in. The V call is TRBV30, the J call TRBJ2-2; D is possibly TRBD2 (6 bases). Deletions cut 0 bases from V and 5 bases from J, with 22 bases between. Germline V gene lookup returns CDR1 GTSNPN and CDR2 SVGIG (reference sequence). The length of the CDR3 is 18 residues. The covered CDR3 bases are TGTGCCTGGAGTGTAGTGGGTGAGGCGGGGAGAGGGACCGGGGAG. This sequence encodes CAWSVVGEAGRGTGE. In full, the CDR3 is CAWSVVGEAGRGTGELFF.

This clone has a count of ten or more. The read terminates 3 residues ahead of where the CDR3 ends, so the germline J gene completes it. This chain uses TRBV29-1 with TRBJ2-2; D unclear. Trimming took 1 base from V and 2 from J, leaving 11 bases between them. The germline CDR1 and CDR2 sequences are SQVTM and ANQGSEA. The CDR3 sequence is 15 residues long. This CDR3 is CSVEGARSNTGELFF. The CDR3 DNA, read in part, is TGCAGCGTTGAAGGGGCTCGGTCAAACACCGGGGAG.

Concerning this clone itself: The missing CDR3 end, 3 residues past where the read stops, is filled in from the germline J gene. This rearrangement joins TRBV18 to TRBJ1-1; 11 bases map to TRBD1. Unmatched junction bases numbered 8, after V lost 3 bases and J lost 2 bases. CDR3 length: 17 amino acids. The germline V gene has CDR1 KGHSH and CDR2 LQKENI. The sequenced part of the CDR3 DNA is TGTGCCAGCTCACCTGCGGGGACAGGGGGTATCAACACTGAA. It specifies CASSPAGTGGINTE. In full, the CDR3 is CASSPAGTGGINTEAFF.